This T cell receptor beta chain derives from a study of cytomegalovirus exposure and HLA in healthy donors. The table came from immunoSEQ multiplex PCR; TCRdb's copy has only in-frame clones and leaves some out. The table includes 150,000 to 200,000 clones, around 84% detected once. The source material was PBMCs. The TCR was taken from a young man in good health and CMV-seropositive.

CDR3 coding DNA: TGTGCCAGCAGTCCCCCGGTTTCCTCAACTAATGAAAAACTGTTTTTT. Protein sequence: CASSPPVSSTNEKLFF. The J gene is TRBJ1-4, the V gene TRBV28; no clear D. Trimming shortened V by 5 bases and J by 0 bases, and 13 bases separated the two germline ends. Germline V CDR1 and CDR2: MDHEN, SYDVKM. The CDR3 extends over 16 amino acids. Full variable domain (rest looked up from reference TRBV28 and TRBJ1-4): DVKVTQSSRYLVKRTGEKVFLECVQDMDHENMFWYRQDPGLGLRLIYFSYDVKMKEKGDIPEGYSVSREKKERFSLILESASTNQTSMYLCASSPPVSSTNEKLFFGSGTQLSVL.